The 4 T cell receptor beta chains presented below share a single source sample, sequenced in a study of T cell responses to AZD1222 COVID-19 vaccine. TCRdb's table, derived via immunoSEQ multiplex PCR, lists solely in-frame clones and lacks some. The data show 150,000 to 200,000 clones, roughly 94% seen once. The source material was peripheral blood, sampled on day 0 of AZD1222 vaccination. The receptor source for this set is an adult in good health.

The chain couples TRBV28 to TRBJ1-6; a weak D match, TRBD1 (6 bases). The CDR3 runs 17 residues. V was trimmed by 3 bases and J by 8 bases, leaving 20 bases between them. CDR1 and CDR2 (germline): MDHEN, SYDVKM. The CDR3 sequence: CASSLALSGQKDSPLHF. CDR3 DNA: TGTGCCAGCAGTTTGGCTCTATCCGGACAGAAAGATTCACCCCTCCACTTT.

The chain's CDR3 is CAWSRVNTEAFF. The CDR3 bases are TGTGCCTGGAGTAGGGTCAACACTGAAGCTTTCTTT. The chain is built from TRBV30 and TRBJ1-1; D gene unclear. This CDR3 has 12 residues. Deletions cut 2 bases from V and 2 bases from J, with 6 bases between. The germline CDR1 and CDR2 sequences are GTSNPN and SVGIG (reference sequence).

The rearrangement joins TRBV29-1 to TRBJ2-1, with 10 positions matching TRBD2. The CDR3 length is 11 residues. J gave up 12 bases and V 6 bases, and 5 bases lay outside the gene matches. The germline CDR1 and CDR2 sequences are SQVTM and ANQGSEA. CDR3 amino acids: CSVTGTSAQFF. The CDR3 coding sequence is TGCAGCGTGACCGGGACTAGCGCGCAGTTCTTC.

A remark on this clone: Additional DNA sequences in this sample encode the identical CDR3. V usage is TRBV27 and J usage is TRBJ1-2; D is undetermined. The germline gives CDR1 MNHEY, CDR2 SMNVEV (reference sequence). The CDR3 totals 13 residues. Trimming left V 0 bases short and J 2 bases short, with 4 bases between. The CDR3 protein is CASSLSGNYGYTF. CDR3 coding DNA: TGTGCCAGCAGTTTATCGGGGAACTATGGCTACACCTTC.